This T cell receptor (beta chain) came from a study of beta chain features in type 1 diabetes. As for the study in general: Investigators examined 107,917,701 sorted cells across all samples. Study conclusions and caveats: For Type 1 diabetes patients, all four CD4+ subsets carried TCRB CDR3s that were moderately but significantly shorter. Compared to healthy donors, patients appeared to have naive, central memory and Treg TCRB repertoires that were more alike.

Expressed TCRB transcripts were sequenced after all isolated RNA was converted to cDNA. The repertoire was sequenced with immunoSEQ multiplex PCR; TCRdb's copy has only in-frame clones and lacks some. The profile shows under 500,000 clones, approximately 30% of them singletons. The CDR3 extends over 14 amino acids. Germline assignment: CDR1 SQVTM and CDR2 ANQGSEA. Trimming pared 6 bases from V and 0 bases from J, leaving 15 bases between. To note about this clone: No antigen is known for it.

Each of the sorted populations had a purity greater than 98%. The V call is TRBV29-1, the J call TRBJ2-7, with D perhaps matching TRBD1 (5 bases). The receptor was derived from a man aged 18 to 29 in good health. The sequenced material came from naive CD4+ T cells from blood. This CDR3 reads CSVGENGVSYEQYF. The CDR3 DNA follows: TGCAGCGTAGGGGAAAATGGGGTCTCCTACGAGCAGTACTTC.